What follows are 12 T cell receptor beta chains derived from one specimen sequenced in a study of untreated major depressive disorder. Assay: immunoSEQ multiplex PCR; the TCRdb copy retains only in-frame clones and omits some. In the table there are almost 20,000 clones, approximately 87% of which are singletons. Specimen: CD4+ T cells from PBMCs. The receptors were sampled from a woman in her thirties in good health.

The rearrangement joins TRBV5-1 to TRBJ2-2; TRBD2 agrees at 8 bases. This CDR3 region has 16 residues. Losses at the gene ends were 2 bases for V and 0 bases for J; bases not matched to a gene: 3. The germline gives CDR1 SGHRS, CDR2 YFSETQ. DNA of the CDR3: TGCGCCAGCAGCTTCCTAGCGGGCGCGAACACCGGGGAGCTGTTTTTT. It codes for CASSFLAGANTGELFF.

V and J are TRBV27 and TRBJ2-7, with 9 bases identical to TRBD2. This CDR3 has 16 residues. Germline CDR1 reads MNHEY; CDR2 reads SMNVEV (reference sequence). The V gene end was trimmed by 3 bases and the J gene end by 2 bases; junction bases not matched to a gene: 8. CDR3 in amino acids: CASSLGRASGTYEQYF. The CDR3 DNA reads TGTGCCAGCAGTTTGGGCCGAGCTAGCGGGACCTACGAGCAGTACTTC.

This clone has a handful of counts. The rearrangement joins TRBV6-1 to TRBJ2-1; 13 nucleotides agree with TRBD2. Germline-derived CDR1 and CDR2 are MNHNS and SASEGT. CDR3 length equals 15 residues. The V segment lost 4 bases and the J segment 7 bases; nucleotides outside the gene matches: 4. CDR3 DNA: TGTGCCAGCAGTGGACTAGCGGGAGGCTATAATGAGCAGTTCTTC. It specifies CASSGLAGGYNEQFF.

The chain combines TRBV9 with TRBJ1-2, with unresolved D. From germline, CDR1 is SGDLS and CDR2 YYNGEE. This CDR3 has 14 amino acids. Trimming cost V 3 bases and J 5 bases, with 14 bases left between them. The CDR3 here is CASSASAFGYGYTF. CDR3 DNA sequence: TGTGCCAGCAGCGCTTCGGCCTTTGGGTATGGCTACACCTTC.

The J gene is TRBJ2-3, the V gene TRBV10-3, with D perhaps TRBD2 (5 bases). The CDR3 is 16 residues long. The germline V gene has CDR1 ENHRY and CDR2 SYGVKD. V lost 8 bases and J 2 bases, leaving 20 bases between the germline ends. CDR3: CAIAPPGGRFTDTQYF. As DNA, the CDR3 is TGTGCCATCGCCCCACCAGGCGGGCGTTTCACAGATACGCAGTATTTT.

This sequence joins TRBV9 and TRBJ2-1, with TRBD2 matching 8 bases. This CDR3 spans 17 amino acids. Per the germline V gene, CDR1 is SGDLS and CDR2 is YYNGEE. V was clipped by 0 bases and J by 3 bases; unmatched bases: 8. CDR3 DNA: TGTGCCAGCAGCGTAGCTGTGACTAGCGTCGACTACAATGAGCAGTTCTTC. Amino acids: CASSVAVTSVDYNEQFF.

CDR3 region: CASSELEGYNEQFF. The CDR3 DNA reads TGTGCCAGCAGTGAATTAGAGGGCTACAATGAGCAGTTCTTC. This rearrangement joins TRBV2 to TRBJ2-1, with D maybe TRBD2 (5 bases). In germline, CDR1 is SNHLY, CDR2 FYNNEI. This CDR3 region has 14 residues. V was pared by 2 bases and J by 3 bases, with 8 bases between.

This chain uses TRBV9 with TRBJ2-2; possibly TRBD2 for D (5 bases). Deletions cut 1 base from V and 3 bases from J, with 7 bases between. The germline CDR1 and CDR2 sequences are SGDLS and YYNGEE. The CDR3 is 14 amino acids. CDR3 coding DNA: TGTGCCAGCAGCGTATATAGCGACACCGGGGAGCTGTTTTTT. Translation gives CASSVYSDTGELFF.

The CDR3 is CASTQSVVGDTQYF. The DNA of the CDR3 is TGTGCCAGCACACAGTCAGTGGTCGGGGATACGCAGTATTTT. The chain recombines TRBV2 with TRBJ2-3; no firm D call. The ends were cut back, 7 bases at V and 6 bases at J, with 17 bases in the middle. Germline loops: CDR1 SNHLY, CDR2 FYNNEI. The CDR3 is made up of 14 amino acids.

The CDR3 DNA reads TGCGCCAGCAGCCCGGGACAGGGTCGTCACAATGAGCAGTTCTTC. The encoded protein is CASSPGQGRHNEQFF. The chain is built from TRBV5-1 and TRBJ2-1; the match to TRBD1 covers 9 bases. The CDR3 has 15 amino acids. CDR1 is SGHRS and CDR2 is YFSETQ in the germline V gene. J lost 5 bases, V lost 4 bases, and 7 bases had no gene match.

The chain couples TRBV30 to TRBJ2-5; 14 nucleotides line up with TRBD2. The CDR3 extends over 15 amino acids. Germline V gives CDR1 GTSNPN, CDR2 SVGIG (reference sequence). The ends lost 2 bases at V and 5 bases at J; junction bases unmatched: 4. The CDR3: CAWSPGLAGVETQYF. In DNA, the CDR3 is TGTGCCTGGAGTCCGGGACTAGCGGGAGTCGAGACCCAGTACTTC.

V is TRBV10-3 and J is TRBJ1-2; 8 positions agree with TRBD1. With V trimmed by 3 bases and J by 3 bases, 6 bases remained unmatched. From germline, CDR1 is ENHRY and CDR2 SYGVKD. The CDR3 is 15 amino acids. CDR3 amino acids: CAISDYDRGDYGYTF. In DNA, the CDR3 is TGTGCCATCAGTGACTATGACAGGGGAGACTATGGCTACACCTTC.